This TCR beta chain was identified during a study of vaccination and CD4 T cells after COVID-19. Study information: Blood was drawn a median around 66 days post second dose, range 14 to 241.

Cultured CD4+ T-cell DNA underwent Oncomine TCR Beta short-read sequencing. TCRdb processed the PCR reads anew with MiXCR; each CDR3 protein has one entry. The table has tens of thousands of distinct CDR3 sequences, 30% to 40% seen once. V gave up 5 bases and J gave up 6 bases, with 14 bases separating them. The CDR3 has 13 amino acids. Looked up from germline, CDR1 is SEHNR and CDR2 is FQNEAQ (reference sequence). Time point meaning: late sampling 161 to 241 days after vaccination in a few convalescent patients. Treatment reported: roughly 10-day PBMC culture with coronavirus spike peptide pools or control peptides (ViraFEST assay). Once peptide pools had expanded antigen-specific T cells, ViraFEST sequenced TCRs. Findings and caveats of the study: Going from about 22 to 38, median SARS-CoV-2-reactive clonotypes did not rise significantly.

Only a few counts were recorded for this clonotype. Its antigen remains unidentified. This rearrangement joins TRBV7-9 to TRBJ2-7, with D tentatively TRBD1 (5 bases). The receptor was isolated from a human donor who had recovered from COVID-19. This sample comprised CD4+ T cells from blood, cultured in vitro, obtained about 7 months after SARS-CoV-2 vaccination. CDR3 in amino acids: CASSDRGSGEQYF. The CDR3 DNA reads TGTGCCAGCAGCGACAGAGGTTCGGGCGAGCAGTACTTC.